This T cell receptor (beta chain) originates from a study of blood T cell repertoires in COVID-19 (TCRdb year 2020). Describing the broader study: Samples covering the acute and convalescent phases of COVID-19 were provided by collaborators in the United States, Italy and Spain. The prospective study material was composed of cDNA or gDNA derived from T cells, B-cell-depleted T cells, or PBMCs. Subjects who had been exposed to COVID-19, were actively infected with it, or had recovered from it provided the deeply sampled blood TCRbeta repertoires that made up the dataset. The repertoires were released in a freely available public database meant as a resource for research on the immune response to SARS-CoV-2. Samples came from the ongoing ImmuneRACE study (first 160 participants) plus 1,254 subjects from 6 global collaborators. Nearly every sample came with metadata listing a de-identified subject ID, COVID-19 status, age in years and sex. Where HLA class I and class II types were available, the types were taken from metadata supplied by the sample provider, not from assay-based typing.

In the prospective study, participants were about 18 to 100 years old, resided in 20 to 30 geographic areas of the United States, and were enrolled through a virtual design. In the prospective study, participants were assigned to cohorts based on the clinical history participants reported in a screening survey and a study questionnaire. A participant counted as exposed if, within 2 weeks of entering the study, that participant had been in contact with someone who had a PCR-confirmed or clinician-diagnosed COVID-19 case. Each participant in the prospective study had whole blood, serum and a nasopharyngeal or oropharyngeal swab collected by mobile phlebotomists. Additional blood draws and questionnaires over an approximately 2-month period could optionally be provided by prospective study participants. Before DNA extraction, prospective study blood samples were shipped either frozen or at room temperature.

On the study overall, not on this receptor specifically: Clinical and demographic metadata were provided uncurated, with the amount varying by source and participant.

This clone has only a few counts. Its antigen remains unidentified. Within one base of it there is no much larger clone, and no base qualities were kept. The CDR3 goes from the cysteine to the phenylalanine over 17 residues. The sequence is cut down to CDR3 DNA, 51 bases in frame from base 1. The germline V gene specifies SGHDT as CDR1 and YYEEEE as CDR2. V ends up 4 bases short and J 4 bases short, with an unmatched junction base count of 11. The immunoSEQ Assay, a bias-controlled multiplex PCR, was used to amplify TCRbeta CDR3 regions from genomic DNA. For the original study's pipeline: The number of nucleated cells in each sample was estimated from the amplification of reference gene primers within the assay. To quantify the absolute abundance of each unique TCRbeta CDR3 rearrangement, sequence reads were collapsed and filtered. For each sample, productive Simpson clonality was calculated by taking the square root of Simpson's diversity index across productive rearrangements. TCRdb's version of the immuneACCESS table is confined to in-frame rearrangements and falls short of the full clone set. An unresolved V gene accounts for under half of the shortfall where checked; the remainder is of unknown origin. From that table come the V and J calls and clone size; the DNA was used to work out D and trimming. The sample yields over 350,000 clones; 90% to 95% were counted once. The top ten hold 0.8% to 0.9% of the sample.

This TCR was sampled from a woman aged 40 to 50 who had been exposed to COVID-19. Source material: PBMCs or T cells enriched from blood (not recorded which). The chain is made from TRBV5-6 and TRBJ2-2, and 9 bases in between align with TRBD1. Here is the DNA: TGTGCCAGCAGCAGACGTGGGGTGACAGGGGGCACCGGGGAGCTGTTTTTT. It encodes CASSRRGVTGGTGELFF. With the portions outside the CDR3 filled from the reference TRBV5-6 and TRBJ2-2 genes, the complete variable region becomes DAGVTQSPTHLIKTRGQQVTLRCSPKSGHDTVSWYQQALGQGPQFIFQYYEEEERQRGNFPDRFSGHQFPNYSSELNVNALLLGDSALYLCASSRRGVTGGTGELFFGEGSRLTVL.